This TCR beta chain derives from a study of cytomegalovirus exposure and HLA in healthy donors. The CDR3 loop spans 14 amino acids. Trimming took 0 bases from V and 6 from J, leaving 9 bases between them. Germline V gene lookup returns CDR1 MNHNY and CDR2 SVGAGI (reference sequence). Sequenced by immunoSEQ multiplex PCR; TCRdb stores in-frame clones only, minus some. Altogether around 260,000 clones are present, about 92% being singletons, with the ten largest covering 2.5% to 3.5%. The chain employs TRBV6-6 and TRBJ2-1, with D uncertain. The sequencing input was PBMCs. The TCR sequence derives from a woman aged 25-40 years in good health and CMV-seronegative. The chain's CDR3 is CASSYSSRPNEQFF. In nucleotides, the CDR3 is TGTGCCAGCAGTTACTCGTCCCGACCCAATGAGCAGTTCTTC.